The entry below gives a single T cell receptor beta chain sequence along with its context. What it binds is not known. The authors ran a second PCR of 7 to 11 cycles using a sample-barcoded 5' primer and a J-beta primer mix. A single record per CDR3 protein comes from TCRdb applying MiXCR to the 5' RACE reads. The data show approximately 400,000 distinct CDR3 sequences, 52% seen once. This entry comes from a study of blood T cells in healthy people across ages. Study-level findings and limits: Versus aged donors, long-lived donors had higher diversity and more naive CD4+ cells. Possibly confounding the expanded clonotype changes was the fact that donor CMV status was unknown. With unsorted PBMCs, a conclusive comparison of naive versus antigen-experienced cells was not possible.

What was sequenced was blood. The clonotype originates from a man in his 60s in good health.

CDR3 nucleotides: TGTGCCAGCAGCTTACAACCGTCTGGGGCCAACGTCCTGACTTTC. The encoded protein is CASSLQPSGANVLTF. V is TRBV7-2 and J is TRBJ2-6; D unresolved. V lost 2 bases to trimming and J lost 1 base, with 6 bases between them. Germline values: CDR1 SGHTA, CDR2 FQGNSA. This CDR3 comprises 15 residues. Full variable domain (missing parts from reference TRBV7-2 and TRBJ2-6): GAGVSQSPSNKVTEKGKDVELRCDPISGHTALYWYRQSLGQGLEFLIYFQGNSAPDKSGLPSDRFSAERTGGSVSTLTIQRTQQEDSAVYLCASSLQPSGANVLTFGAGSRLTVL.